This entry features one T cell receptor (beta chain) sequence. Its cognate antigen is unknown. Since no conserved phenylalanine or tryptophan closes the CDR3, a read error is the likely cause. This record belongs to a study of tumor and adjacent non-tumor tissue in lung cancer. Regarding the study as a whole: Shorter survival was associated with higher TCR diversity in tumors.

This CDR3 comprises 15 residues. V lost 6 bases and J lost 1, with 15 bases in between. Germline values: CDR1 MDHEN, CDR2 SYDVKM. RNA was extracted from bulk tissue without any cell sorting. More than 3 cm separated this lung sample from the edge of the tumor. A modified ARM-PCR protocol with three rounds of nested PCR amplified TCRbeta. MiXCR was run by TCRdb on the multiplex PCR reads, yielding one entry per CDR3 protein. The table includes approximately 68,000 distinct CDR3 sequences, under 80% detected once. This receptor was identified in a man in his 60s with non-small cell lung cancer. The chain recombines TRBV28 with TRBJ1-1, with a possible D match to TRBD1 (5 bases). The sequenced sample was distant non-tumor lung tissue. The CDR3 DNA is TGTGCCAGCAGGGCCCTACAGGAACCGAACACTGAAGCTTTCTTA. It specifies CASRALQEPNTEAFL.